The clone carrying this T cell receptor (beta chain) was seen ten or more times. Its antigen is unknown. The TCR beta library used iRepertoire HTBI primers with Arm-PCR amplification of CDR3. In TCRdb, the multiplex PCR reads were re-called with MiXCR into one record per CDR3 protein. The table has roughly 400,000 distinct CDR3 sequences, 20% to 25% seen once; the top ten hold roughly an eighth. Time point defined: persistent/refractory GD, antithyroid drugs over 5 years with positive TRAb. Construction of the TCR library relied on RNA isolated from PBMCs. The entry originates in a study of regulatory T cells in long-lasting Graves disease. Overall study results and limits: Newly diagnosed patients had higher TCR diversity than persistent Graves' patients did.

V lost 6 bases to trimming and J lost 2 bases; unmatched junction nucleotides: 8. This CDR3 spans 15 amino acids. Germline CDR1 and CDR2: MNHEY and SMNVEV (reference sequence). The chain recombines TRBV27 with TRBJ2-7, with 9 bases lining up with TRBD1. Sequenced here: peripheral blood mononuclear cells (PBMCs), sampled when the disease was refractory, from a patient treated with antithyroid drugs. The TCR originated in a female donor with Graves disease. The CDR3 region is CASSAGTGRTYEQYF. The CDR3 DNA is TGTGCCAGCAGCGCCGGGACAGGGAGGACCTACGAGCAGTACTTC.